These T cell receptor beta chains were read from a single sample in a study of T cell responses to AZD1222 COVID-19 vaccine. Some clones are missing from TCRdb's copy, which holds only in-frame ones; the method was immunoSEQ multiplex PCR. Of roughly 110,000 clones listed, about 83% are singletons. The input for sequencing was peripheral blood, taken on day 0 of AZD1222 vaccination. These receptor sequences come from an adult in good health. CDR3s include the opening cysteine and the closing phenylalanine or tryptophan. The order of the fields is D gene, J gene, clone size, V gene, CDR3 protein, CDR3 DNA. The D gene is left open where the match is weak. Size is omitted from some rows. Given values are once, few, many or a class for expanded clones.

d_call: .; j_call: TRBJ2-7; clone_size: .; v_call: TRBV19; cdr3_aa: CASSGPPLYEQYF; cdr3_nt: TGTGCCAGTTCTGGCCCACCCCTCTACGAGCAGTACTTC
d_call: .; j_call: TRBJ1-1; clone_size: .; v_call: TRBV28; cdr3_aa: CASSLAGRSAFF; cdr3_nt: TGTGCCAGCAGTTTGGCGGGGAGGTCTGCTTTCTTT
d_call: TRBD2; j_call: TRBJ2-7; clone_size: .; v_call: TRBV2; cdr3_aa: CASNRGGPTSYEQYF; cdr3_nt: TGTGCCAGCAATCGGGGAGGGCCAACCTCCTACGAGCAGTACTTC
d_call: TRBD1; j_call: TRBJ1-2; clone_size: .; v_call: TRBV6-1; cdr3_aa: CASSEVARQGFPNYGYTF; cdr3_nt: TGTGCCAGCAGTGAAGTCGCTCGACAGGGTTTCCCTAACTATGGCTACACCTTC
d_call: TRBD1; j_call: TRBJ2-1; clone_size: few; v_call: TRBV4-2; cdr3_aa: CASSQDKGGAYNEQFF; cdr3_nt: TGTGCCAGCAGCCAAGATAAAGGGGGCGCTTACAATGAGCAGTTCTTC
d_call: TRBD1; j_call: TRBJ1-2; clone_size: .; v_call: TRBV10-2; cdr3_aa: CASVPGQGDYGYTF; cdr3_nt: TGCGCCAGCGTTCCGGGACAGGGTGACTATGGCTACACCTTC
d_call: .; j_call: TRBJ2-2; clone_size: .; v_call: TRBV3-1/TRBV3-2; cdr3_aa: CASSQDFSGTGELFF; cdr3_nt: TGTGCCAGCAGCCAAGACTTTAGCGGAACCGGGGAGCTGTTTTTT
d_call: .; j_call: TRBJ2-1; clone_size: .; v_call: TRBV19; cdr3_aa: CASSTTRERMRNEQFF; cdr3_nt: TGTGCCAGTAGTACCACGAGGGAAAGAATGCGGAATGAGCAGTTCTTC
d_call: .; j_call: TRBJ1-3; clone_size: .; v_call: TRBV28; cdr3_aa: CASSFARLFSGNTIYF; cdr3_nt: TGTGCCAGCAGTTTTGCACGACTTTTCTCTGGAAACACCATATATTTT
d_call: .; j_call: TRBJ1-3; clone_size: .; v_call: TRBV28; cdr3_aa: CASGDSYGNTIYF; cdr3_nt: TGTGCCAGCGGAGATTCATATGGAAACACCATATATTTT
d_call: .; j_call: TRBJ1-4; clone_size: .; v_call: TRBV2; cdr3_aa: CASSENSRQGGLFF; cdr3_nt: TGTGCCAGCAGTGAAAACAGCAGGCAGGGTGGACTGTTTTTT
d_call: .; j_call: TRBJ2-4; clone_size: .; v_call: TRBV29-1; cdr3_aa: CSVVKGMNIQYF; cdr3_nt: TGCAGCGTTGTAAAGGGAATGAACATTCAGTACTTC
d_call: .; j_call: TRBJ1-5; clone_size: .; v_call: TRBV9; cdr3_aa: CASSVSGAGNQPQHF; cdr3_nt: TGTGCCAGCAGCGTTAGCGGGGCAGGTAATCAGCCCCAGCATTTT
d_call: .; j_call: TRBJ2-7; clone_size: .; v_call: TRBV5-6; cdr3_aa: CASSAGMAREQYF; cdr3_nt: TGTGCCAGCAGCGCGGGAATGGCGCGCGAGCAGTACTTC
d_call: .; j_call: TRBJ2-3; clone_size: .; v_call: TRBV3-1/TRBV3-2; cdr3_aa: CASSQWSGVTTDTQYF; cdr3_nt: TGTGCCAGCAGCCAGTGGTCGGGAGTGACCACAGATACGCAGTATTTT
d_call: .; j_call: TRBJ1-3; clone_size: few; v_call: TRBV4-1; cdr3_aa: CASSQDGGWNGNTIYF; cdr3_nt: TGCGCCAGCAGCCAAGATGGAGGGTGGAATGGAAACACCATATATTTT
d_call: .; j_call: TRBJ2-3; clone_size: .; v_call: TRBV19; cdr3_aa: CASSIGAGDITQYF; cdr3_nt: TGTGCCAGTAGTATAGGGGCAGGAGATATTACGCAGTATTTT
d_call: TRBD1; j_call: TRBJ1-4; clone_size: .; v_call: TRBV6-6; cdr3_aa: CASSYFRQGMEEKLFF; cdr3_nt: TGTGCCAGCAGTTACTTCCGACAGGGGATGGAGGAAAAACTGTTTTTT
d_call: .; j_call: TRBJ2-2; clone_size: .; v_call: TRBV18; cdr3_aa: CASSPVGELFF; cdr3_nt: TGTGCCAGCTCACCTGTCGGGGAGCTGTTTTTT
d_call: .; j_call: TRBJ1-5; clone_size: .; v_call: TRBV28; cdr3_aa: CASSFPSPQHF; cdr3_nt: TGTGCCAGCAGTTTCCCCTCGCCCCAGCATTTT
d_call: .; j_call: TRBJ2-3; clone_size: .; v_call: TRBV7-9; cdr3_aa: CASSRDRGPDTQYF; cdr3_nt: TGTGCCAGCAGCCGGGACCGGGGACCAGATACGCAGTATTTT
d_call: .; j_call: TRBJ1-1; clone_size: .; v_call: TRBV18; cdr3_aa: CASSSSVLNTEAFF; cdr3_nt: TGTGCCAGCTCATCCAGCGTTCTGAACACTGAAGCTTTCTTT
d_call: .; j_call: TRBJ1-1; clone_size: .; v_call: TRBV27; cdr3_aa: CASSGRVHTEAFF; cdr3_nt: TGTGCCAGCAGCGGGAGGGTTCACACTGAAGCTTTCTTT
d_call: TRBD1; j_call: TRBJ1-2; clone_size: once; v_call: TRBV28; cdr3_aa: CASWDREDYGYTF; cdr3_nt: TGTGCCAGCTGGGACAGGGAAGACTATGGCTACACCTTC
d_call: TRBD1; j_call: TRBJ2-7; clone_size: .; v_call: TRBV6-6; cdr3_aa: CASSPLIGTGGLRAYEQYF; cdr3_nt: TGTGCCAGCAGTCCTCTCATCGGGACAGGGGGCCTTCGCGCCTACGAGCAGTACTTC
d_call: .; j_call: TRBJ1-2; clone_size: .; v_call: TRBV27; cdr3_aa: CASSLSSGVGYTF; cdr3_nt: TGTGCCAGCAGTTTATCGTCAGGGGTAGGCTACACCTTC
d_call: .; j_call: TRBJ2-7; clone_size: .; v_call: TRBV19; cdr3_aa: CASSYAALATYEQYF; cdr3_nt: TGTGCCAGTAGTTACGCGGCTCTGGCAACCTACGAGCAGTACTTC
d_call: .; j_call: TRBJ2-7; clone_size: .; v_call: TRBV28; cdr3_aa: CATTRAGIYEQYF; cdr3_nt: TGTGCCACCACGAGGGCGGGTATCTACGAGCAGTACTTC
d_call: TRBD2; j_call: TRBJ2-7; clone_size: .; v_call: TRBV6-6; cdr3_aa: CASTRGSSYEQYF; cdr3_nt: TGTGCCAGCACCCGCGGGAGCTCCTACGAGCAGTACTTC
d_call: .; j_call: TRBJ1-4; clone_size: .; v_call: TRBV2; cdr3_aa: CASGTDDEKLFF; cdr3_nt: TGTGCCAGCGGGACGGATGATGAAAAACTGTTTTTT
d_call: TRBD2; j_call: TRBJ2-2; clone_size: .; v_call: TRBV2; cdr3_aa: CASRPLRGAGELFF; cdr3_nt: TGTGCCAGCAGGCCCCTCCGGGGGGCCGGGGAGCTGTTTTTT
d_call: .; j_call: TRBJ2-5; clone_size: .; v_call: TRBV2; cdr3_aa: CASNPGGGETQYF; cdr3_nt: TGTGCCAGCAACCCAGGGGGAGGTGAGACCCAGTACTTC
d_call: .; j_call: TRBJ1-6; clone_size: .; v_call: TRBV28; cdr3_aa: CASSLSRGNNSPLHF; cdr3_nt: TGTGCCAGCAGTTTATCTCGGGGGAATAATTCACCCCTCCACTTT
d_call: TRBD2; j_call: TRBJ2-2; clone_size: .; v_call: TRBV6-2/TRBV6-3; cdr3_aa: CASSYGSGRPQNTGELFF; cdr3_nt: TGTGCCAGCAGTTATGGTAGCGGGAGGCCCCAGAACACCGGGGAGCTGTTTTTT